These T cell receptor beta chains were read from a single sample in a study of blood T cell repertoires in COVID-19. The protocol was immunoSEQ multiplex PCR, while the TCRdb copy is restricted to in-frame clones and leaves out a portion. The data contain around 620,000 clones, approximately 90% of them singletons. Sequencing used peripheral blood. The source of these receptors is a woman in her late teens or twenties with acute or convalescent COVID-19. Each CDR3 is given with its conserved first and last residue. The order of the fields is J gene, CDR3 length, D gene, clone size, V gene, CDR3 DNA, CDR3 protein. The D gene is left open where the match is weak. Rows give clone size only sometimes, using once, few, many, or a class for an expanded clone.

TRBJ1-2	16	-	-	TRBV6-4	TGTGCCAGCAGTGGGGTGACTCGGACGGGGAAATATGGCTACACCTTC	CASSGVTRTGKYGYTF
TRBJ1-1	12	-	-	TRBV11-2	TGTGCCAGCAGCTTGCAGGGGACTGAAGCTTTCTTT	CASSLQGTEAFF
TRBJ2-3	14	-	-	TRBV7-8	TGTGCCAGCAGCTTAGCGGCCAGCACAGATACGCAGTATTTT	CASSLAASTDTQYF
TRBJ2-4	14	TRBD1	-	TRBV25-1	TGTGCCAGCAGTACCCGGGACAGGGGCGACATTCAGTACTTC	CASSTRDRGDIQYF
TRBJ1-1	17	-	-	TRBV9	TGTGCCAGCAGCCCCCTTCCCAACAGTGGGGCAAACACTGAAGCTTTCTTT	CASSPLPNSGANTEAFF
TRBJ1-1	15	TRBD1	-	TRBV19	TGTGCCAGTAGTCCAAGACAGGGGGCTTTCACTGAAGCTTTCTTT	CASSPRQGAFTEAFF
TRBJ2-7	15	-	-	TRBV30	TGTGCCTGGAGCGAGGGACACAGAAGCTCCTACGAGCAGTACTTC	CAWSEGHRSSYEQYF
TRBJ2-7	15	TRBD1	-	TRBV4-1	TGCGCCAGCAGCCAAGATGACAGGGGATCCTACGAGCAGTACTTC	CASSQDDRGSYEQYF
TRBJ2-1	15	-	-	TRBV14	TGTGCCAGCAGCCAAGGGGGGGGCCCCTACAATGAGCAGTTCTTC	CASSQGGGPYNEQFF
TRBJ1-2	12	-	-	TRBV5-8	TGTGCCAGCAGCTCTGACATCTATGGCTACACCTTC	CASSSDIYGYTF
TRBJ2-7	15	TRBD1	few	TRBV5-4	TGTGCCAGCAGCCTAGACAGGGTCGGGTCCTACGAGCAGTACTTC	CASSLDRVGSYEQYF
TRBJ1-1	13	-	-	TRBV6-5	TGTGCCGGACTGGGCAGGGGTTGGACTGAAGCTTTCTTT	CAGLGRGWTEAFF
TRBJ1-2	14	TRBD1	-	TRBV7-9	TGTGCCAGCAGCCCAGGGACAGCGAACTATGGCTACACCTTC	CASSPGTANYGYTF
TRBJ1-2	13	-	once	TRBV5-6	TGTGCCAGCAGCTTGGATGCACAGAATCTTCCCACCTTC	CASSLDAQNLPTF
TRBJ1-2	13	-	-	TRBV2	TGTGCCAGCAGTGAAGCCTTATTCTATGGCTACACCTTC	CASSEALFYGYTF
TRBJ1-2	16	TRBD1	-	TRBV27	TGTGCCAGCAGCGAAATCACAGGGGGCGCCGGGTATGGCTACACCTTC	CASSEITGGAGYGYTF
TRBJ2-1	15	TRBD2	-	TRBV5-5	TGTGCCAGCAGCTTGACTAGCGGGGGGGCCGGTGAGCAGTTCTTC	CASSLTSGGAGEQFF
TRBJ2-5	14	TRBD1	once	TRBV5-1	TGCGCCAGCAGCTCGACAGGGGCAATTGAGACCCAGTACTTC	CASSSTGAIETQYF
TRBJ1-4	13	-	-	TRBV12-3/TRBV12-4	TGTGCCAGTCGCCGCCGTGGGGGGGTCCAACTGTTTTTT	CASRRRGGVQLFF
TRBJ1-1	13	-	-	TRBV2	TGTGCCAGCAGCCTAAATATGAACACTGAAGCTTTCTTT	CASSLNMNTEAFF
TRBJ1-1	16	-	-	TRBV5-1	TGCGCCAGCACCCTAAATGCTGGGGGGGGGAACACTGAAGCTTTCTTT	CASTLNAGGGNTEAFF
TRBJ1-5	16	-	-	TRBV5-1	TGCGCCAGCAGCTTGGGATCGAGGAATAGCAATCAGCCCCAGCATTTT	CASSLGSRNSNQPQHF
TRBJ1-1	14	-	-	TRBV6-2/TRBV6-3	TGTGCCAGCAGTTACGCACAAACGAACACTGAAGCTTTCTTT	CASSYAQTNTEAFF
TRBJ1-6	13	TRBD1	-	TRBV12-3/TRBV12-4	TGTGCCAGCACTCCGGGACAGGGTTCACCCCTCCACTTT	CASTPGQGSPLHF
TRBJ1-2	14	-	-	TRBV19	TGTGCCAGTAGTGCGCCGGAATGGGCCTATGGCTACACCTTC	CASSAPEWAYGYTF
TRBJ1-6	12	-	-	TRBV3-1/TRBV3-2	TGTGCCAGCAGCCAAGGGCAAGCACCCCTCCACTTT	CASSQGQAPLHF
TRBJ1-1	14	TRBD1	-	TRBV4-1	TGCGCCAGCAGCCAGGGACAGGGGAACACTGAAGCTTTCTTT	CASSQGQGNTEAFF
TRBJ1-3	14	-	-	TRBV25-1	TGTGCCAGCAGCACGACAGGTTCTGGAAACACCATATATTTT	CASSTTGSGNTIYF
TRBJ2-1	15	-	once	TRBV27	TGTGCCAGCAGTCTAGGGGGGGGGCTGATCAATGAGCAGTTCTTC	CASSLGGGLINEQFF
TRBJ1-2	16	TRBD1	-	TRBV6-6	TGTGCCAGCAGTTACTCGAAGGACAGGGGTGACTATGGCTACACCTTC	CASSYSKDRGDYGYTF
TRBJ1-1	15	-	-	TRBV7-9	TGTGCCAGCGAGGGATCGATCAGGAGGATGGGGGGTGGGTTCTTT	CASEGSIRRMGGGFF
TRBJ1-1	16	TRBD1	-	TRBV27	TGTGCCAGCAGGAGACAGGGGGAGGACCGCTCCACTGAAGCTTTCTTT	CASRRQGEDRSTEAFF
TRBJ1-1	10	-	-	TRBV6-4	TGTGCCAGCAGTGTACGGGAGGCTTTCTTT	CASSVREAFF
TRBJ1-1	14	-	-	TRBV4-2	TGTGCCAGCAGCCAAACTGAAGTGAACACTGAAGCTTTCTTT	CASSQTEVNTEAFF
TRBJ1-3	15	TRBD1	-	TRBV5-1	TGCGCCAGCAGCGGCGGGACAGGGGCCGAAAACACCATATATTTT	CASSGGTGAENTIYF
TRBJ1-3	16	TRBD1	-	TRBV2	TGTGCCAGCAGTAAACAGGGGGCAATGGCTGGAAACACCATATATTTT	CASSKQGAMAGNTIYF
TRBJ1-2	16	TRBD1	-	TRBV3-1/TRBV3-2	TGTGCCAGCAGCCACCTTTTGACAGGGGGCGAAGATTCCTTCACCTTC	CASSHLLTGGEDSFTF
TRBJ1-2	14	-	-	TRBV4-1	TGCGCCAGCAGCCAACAGGGTACTAACTATGGCTACACCTTC	CASSQQGTNYGYTF
TRBJ1-5	16	-	-	TRBV7-9	TGTGCCAGCAGCTTAGCGTCGGGGAATAGCAATCAGCCCCAGCATTTT	CASSLASGNSNQPQHF
TRBJ2-7	13	-	-	TRBV3-1/TRBV3-2	TGTGCCAGCAGCCAAGGGCGGCTCGGCGAGCAGTACTTC	CASSQGRLGEQYF
TRBJ1-2	14	-	-	TRBV10-2	TGCGCCAGCTCACAACGGGGTACGTTCGACGGCTACACCTTC	CASSQRGTFDGYTF